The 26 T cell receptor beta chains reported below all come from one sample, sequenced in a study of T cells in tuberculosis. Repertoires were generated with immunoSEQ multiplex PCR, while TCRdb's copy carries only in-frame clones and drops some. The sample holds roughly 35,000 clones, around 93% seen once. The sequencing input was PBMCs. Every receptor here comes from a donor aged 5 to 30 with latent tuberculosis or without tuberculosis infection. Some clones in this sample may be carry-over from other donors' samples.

CDR3: CASSLPGTGVYEQYF. CDR3 coding DNA: TGCGCCAGCAGCTTACCCGGGACAGGGGTTTACGAGCAGTACTTC. The V call is TRBV5-1, the J call TRBJ2-7; TRBD1 aligns across 10 bases. J gave up 4 bases and V 2 bases, and 6 bases lay outside the gene matches. Germline V lookup: CDR1 SGHRS, CDR2 YFSETQ. The CDR3 is 15 amino acids.

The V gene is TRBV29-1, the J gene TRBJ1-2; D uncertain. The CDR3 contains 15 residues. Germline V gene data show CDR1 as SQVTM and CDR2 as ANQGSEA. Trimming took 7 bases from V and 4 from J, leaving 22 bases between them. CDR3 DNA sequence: TGCAGCGCTCTCCCGCCTGGACGGGAGTTCTATGGCTACACCTTC. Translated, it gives CSALPPGREFYGYTF.

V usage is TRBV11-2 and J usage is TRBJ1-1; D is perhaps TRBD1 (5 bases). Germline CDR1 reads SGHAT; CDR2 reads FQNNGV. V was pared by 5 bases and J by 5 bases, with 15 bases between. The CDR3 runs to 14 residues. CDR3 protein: CASSPLRRETEAFF. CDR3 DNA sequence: TGTGCCAGCAGCCCCCTGCGCAGGGAAACTGAAGCTTTCTTT.

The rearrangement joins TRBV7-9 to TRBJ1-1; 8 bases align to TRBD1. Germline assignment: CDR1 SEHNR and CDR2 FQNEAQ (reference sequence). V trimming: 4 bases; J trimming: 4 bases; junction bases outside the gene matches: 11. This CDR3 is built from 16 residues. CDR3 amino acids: CASSSTAGGYGTEAFF. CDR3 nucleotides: TGTGCCAGCAGCTCGACGGCAGGGGGCTATGGCACTGAAGCTTTCTTT.

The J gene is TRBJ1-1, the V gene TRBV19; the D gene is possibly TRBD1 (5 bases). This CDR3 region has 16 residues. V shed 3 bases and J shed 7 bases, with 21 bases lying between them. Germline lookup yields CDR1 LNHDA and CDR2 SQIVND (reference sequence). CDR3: CASSILGHRLLLEAFF. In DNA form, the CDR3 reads TGTGCCAGTAGTATTCTGGGCCACAGGTTACTACTTGAAGCTTTCTTT. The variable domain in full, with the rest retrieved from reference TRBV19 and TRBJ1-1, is DGGITQSPKYLFRKEGQNVTLSCEQNLNHDAMYWYRQDPGQGLRLIYYSQIVNDFQKGDIAEGYSVSREKKESFPLTVTSAQKNPTAFYLCASSILGHRLLLEAFFGQGTRLTVV.

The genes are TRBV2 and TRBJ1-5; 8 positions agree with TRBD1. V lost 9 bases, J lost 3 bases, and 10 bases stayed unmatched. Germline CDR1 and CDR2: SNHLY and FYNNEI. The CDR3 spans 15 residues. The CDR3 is CASGGQALYNQPQHF. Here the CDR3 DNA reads TGTGCCAGTGGGGGACAGGCTTTATACAATCAGCCCCAGCATTTT.

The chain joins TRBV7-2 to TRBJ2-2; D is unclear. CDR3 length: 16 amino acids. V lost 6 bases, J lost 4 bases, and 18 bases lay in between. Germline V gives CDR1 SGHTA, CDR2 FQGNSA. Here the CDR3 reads CASSSSPILSTGELFF. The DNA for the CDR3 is TGTGCCAGCAGTTCATCCCCCATCCTGAGCACCGGGGAGCTGTTTTTT.

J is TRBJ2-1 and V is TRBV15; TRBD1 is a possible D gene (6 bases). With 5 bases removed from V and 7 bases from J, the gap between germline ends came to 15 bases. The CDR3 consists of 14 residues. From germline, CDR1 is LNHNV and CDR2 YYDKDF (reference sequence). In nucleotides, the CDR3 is TGTGCCACCAGCTTAACAGGGCGGAGGAATGAGCAGTTCTTC. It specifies CATSLTGRRNEQFF. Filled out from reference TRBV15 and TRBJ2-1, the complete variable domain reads DAMVIQNPRYQVTQFGKPVTLSCSQTLNHNVMYWYQQKSSQAPKLLFHYYDKDFNNEADTPDNFQSRRPNTSFCFLDIRSPGLGDTAMYLCATSLTGRRNEQFFGPGTRLTVL.

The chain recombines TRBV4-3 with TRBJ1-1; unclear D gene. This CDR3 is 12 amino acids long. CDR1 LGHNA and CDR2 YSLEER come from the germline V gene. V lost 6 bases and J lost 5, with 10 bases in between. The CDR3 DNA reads TGCGCCAGCAGTACGGAGGGAACTGAAGCTTTCTTT. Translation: CASSTEGTEAFF.

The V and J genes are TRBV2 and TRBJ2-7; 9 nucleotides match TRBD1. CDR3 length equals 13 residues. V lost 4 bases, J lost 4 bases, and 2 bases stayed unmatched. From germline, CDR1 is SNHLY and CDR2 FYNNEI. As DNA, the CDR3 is TGTGCCAGCAGTGGACAGGGGGATTACGAGCAGTACGTC. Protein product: CASSGQGDYEQYV.

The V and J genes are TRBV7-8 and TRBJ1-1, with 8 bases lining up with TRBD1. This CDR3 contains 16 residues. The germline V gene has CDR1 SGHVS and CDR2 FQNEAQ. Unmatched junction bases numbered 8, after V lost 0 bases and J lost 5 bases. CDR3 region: CASSLAQGAFSTEAFF. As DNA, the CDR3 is TGTGCCAGCAGCTTAGCCCAGGGGGCGTTTTCGACTGAAGCTTTCTTT.

CDR3 in amino acids: CASSEQINSNQPQHF. The CDR3 coding sequence is TGTGCCAGCAGTGAACAGATTAATAGCAATCAGCCCCAGCATTTT. V gene TRBV6-1 combines with J gene TRBJ1-5; D is ambiguous. Germline V gene lookup returns CDR1 MNHNS and CDR2 SASEGT. The CDR3 is 15 residues long. The V and J ends lost 2 bases and 0 bases respectively, with 8 bases between them.

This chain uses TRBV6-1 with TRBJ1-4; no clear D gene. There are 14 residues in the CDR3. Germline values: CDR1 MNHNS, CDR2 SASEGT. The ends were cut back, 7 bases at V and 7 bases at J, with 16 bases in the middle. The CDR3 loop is CASTIFQEGEKLFF. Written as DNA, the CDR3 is TGTGCCAGCACCATCTTTCAGGAGGGTGAAAAACTGTTTTTT.

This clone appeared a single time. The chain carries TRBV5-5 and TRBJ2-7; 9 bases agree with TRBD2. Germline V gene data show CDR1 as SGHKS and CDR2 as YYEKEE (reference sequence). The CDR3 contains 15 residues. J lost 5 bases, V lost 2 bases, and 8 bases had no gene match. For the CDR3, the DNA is TGTGCCAGCAGCTTTGAAGGCCTAGCGGGGAACGAGCAGTACTTC. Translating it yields CASSFEGLAGNEQYF.

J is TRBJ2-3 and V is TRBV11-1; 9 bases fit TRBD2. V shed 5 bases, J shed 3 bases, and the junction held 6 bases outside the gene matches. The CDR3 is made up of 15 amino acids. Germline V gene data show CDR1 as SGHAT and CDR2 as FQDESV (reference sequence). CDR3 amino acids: CASSLSGGATDTQYF. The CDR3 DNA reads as TGTGCCAGCAGCCTTAGCGGGGGAGCAACAGATACGCAGTATTTT.

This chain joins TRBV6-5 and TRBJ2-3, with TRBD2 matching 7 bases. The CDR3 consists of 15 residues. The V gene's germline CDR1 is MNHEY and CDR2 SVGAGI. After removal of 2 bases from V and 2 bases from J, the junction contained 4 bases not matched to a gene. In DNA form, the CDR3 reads TGTGCCAGCAGTTACGCGGGGGTCATCACAGATACGCAGTATTTT. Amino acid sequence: CASSYAGVITDTQYF.

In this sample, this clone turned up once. The CDR3 nucleotides are TGTGCCAGCAGCCACAGGGTTGGATACGAGCAGTACTTC. This codes for CASSHRVGYEQYF. This rearrangement joins TRBV6-5 to TRBJ2-7, with a possible D match to TRBD1 (6 bases). V was trimmed by 6 bases and J by 4 bases, leaving 13 bases between them. Germline V CDR1 and CDR2: MNHEY, SVGAGI. This CDR3 is built from 13 residues.

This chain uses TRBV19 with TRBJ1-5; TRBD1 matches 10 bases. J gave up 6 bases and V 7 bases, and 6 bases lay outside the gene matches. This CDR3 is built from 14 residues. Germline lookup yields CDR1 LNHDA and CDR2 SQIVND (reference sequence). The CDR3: CASNSRDRGQPQHF. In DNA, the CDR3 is TGTGCCAGTAACAGCCGGGACAGGGGTCAGCCCCAGCATTTT. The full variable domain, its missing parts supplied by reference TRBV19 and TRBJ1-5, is DGGITQSPKYLFRKEGQNVTLSCEQNLNHDAMYWYRQDPGQGLRLIYYSQIVNDFQKGDIAEGYSVSREKKESFPLTVTSAQKNPTAFYLCASNSRDRGQPQHFGDGTRLSIL.

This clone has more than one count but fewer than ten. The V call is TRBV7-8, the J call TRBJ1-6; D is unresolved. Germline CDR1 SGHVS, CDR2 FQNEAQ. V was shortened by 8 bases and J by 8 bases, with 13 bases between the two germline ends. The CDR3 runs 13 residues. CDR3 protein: CASRTQGDSPLHF. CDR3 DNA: TGTGCCAGCCGTACCCAAGGAGATTCACCCCTCCACTTT.

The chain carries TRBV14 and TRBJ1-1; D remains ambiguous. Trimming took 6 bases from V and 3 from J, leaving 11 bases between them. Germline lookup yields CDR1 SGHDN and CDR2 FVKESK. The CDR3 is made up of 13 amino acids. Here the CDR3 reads CASSPESYTEAFF. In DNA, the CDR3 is TGTGCCAGCAGTCCCGAGAGTTACACTGAAGCTTTCTTT.

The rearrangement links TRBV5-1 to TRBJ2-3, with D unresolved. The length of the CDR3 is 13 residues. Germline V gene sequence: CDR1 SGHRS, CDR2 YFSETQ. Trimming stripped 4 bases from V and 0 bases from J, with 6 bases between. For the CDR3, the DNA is TGCGCCAGCAGCCTCCTGAGCACAGATACGCAGTATTTT. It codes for CASSLLSTDTQYF.

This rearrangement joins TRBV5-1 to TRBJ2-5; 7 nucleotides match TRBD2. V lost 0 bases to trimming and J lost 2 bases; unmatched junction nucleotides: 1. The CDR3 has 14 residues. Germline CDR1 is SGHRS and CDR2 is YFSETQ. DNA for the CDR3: TGCGCCAGCAGCTTGGGGCGGGGGCAAGAGACCCAGTACTTC. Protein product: CASSLGRGQETQYF.

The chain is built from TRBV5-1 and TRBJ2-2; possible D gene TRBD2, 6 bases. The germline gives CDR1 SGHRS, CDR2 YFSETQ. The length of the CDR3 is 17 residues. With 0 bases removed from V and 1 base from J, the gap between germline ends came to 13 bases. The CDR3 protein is CASSLGQGGKNTGELFF. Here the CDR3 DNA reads TGCGCCAGCAGCTTGGGGCAGGGAGGTAAGAACACCGGGGAGCTGTTTTTT.

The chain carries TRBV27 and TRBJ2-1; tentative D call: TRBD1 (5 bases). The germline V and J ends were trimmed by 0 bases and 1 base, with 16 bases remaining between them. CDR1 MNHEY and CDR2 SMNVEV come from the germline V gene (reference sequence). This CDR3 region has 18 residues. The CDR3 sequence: CASSLSRRVAVSYNEQFF. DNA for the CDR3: TGTGCCAGCAGTTTATCGCGCAGGGTCGCAGTATCCTACAATGAGCAGTTCTTC.

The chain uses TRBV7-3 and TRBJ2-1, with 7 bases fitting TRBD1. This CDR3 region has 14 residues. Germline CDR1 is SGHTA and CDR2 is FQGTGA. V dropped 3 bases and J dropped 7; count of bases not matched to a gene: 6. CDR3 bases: TGTGCCAGCAGCTTGATACAGGGGTTGAATGAGCAGTTCTTC. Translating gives CASSLIQGLNEQFF.

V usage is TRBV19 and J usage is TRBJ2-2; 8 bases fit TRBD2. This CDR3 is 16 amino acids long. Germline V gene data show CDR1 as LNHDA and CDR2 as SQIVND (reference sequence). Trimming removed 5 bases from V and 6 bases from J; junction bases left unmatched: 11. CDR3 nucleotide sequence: TGTGCCAGTAGTCCCCGTGGCACGGGGGGGTCCGGGGAGCTGTTTTTT. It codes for CASSPRGTGGSGELFF.